This T cell receptor beta chain is drawn from a study of CD4+ T cells in melanoma. Only in-frame clones appear in the TCRdb table, and some are missing; sequencing was by immunoSEQ multiplex PCR. The sample holds 110,000 to 150,000 clones, approximately 91% seen once. In regard to this clone: Its antigen is unidentified.

Whole-study findings and limits: A reported correlation linked neoantigen-specific CD4+ T cells to CD8+, macrophage and B cell function.

V gave up 1 base and J gave up 6 bases, with 7 bases separating them. Germline V gives CDR1 KGHSH, CDR2 LQKENI. The CDR3 has 13 residues. The chain uses TRBV18 and TRBJ2-1; D call uncertain. The clonotype comes from a human donor with melanoma. The CDR3 DNA reads as TGTGCCAGCTCACCACGGCCCGGCAATGAGCAGTTCTTC. As protein: CASSPRPGNEQFF.